A single sample is the source of the 8 T cell receptor beta chains below, sequenced in a study of shared clonotypes between healthy human individuals. Clones were read by immunoSEQ multiplex PCR, and TCRdb kept only the in-frame ones, dropping some. This sample yields some 1 million clones, of which around 74% are seen a single time; approximately 1.3% belongs to the top ten. The sample comprised memory CD4+ T cells sorted from blood. Described subset: CD45RA-negative fraction. The origin of the receptors is a man between 18 and 35 years old in good health.

CDR3 nucleotides: TGTGCCATCAGTGTGGGGGAGGCTGGGGCCAACGTCCTGACTTTC. The encoded protein is CAISVGEAGANVLTF. This chain uses TRBV10-3 with TRBJ2-6, with TRBD2 as a possible D gene (6 bases). This CDR3 has 15 amino acids. CDR1 is ENHRY, CDR2 SYGVKD, per germline. The ends were cut back, 4 bases at V and 2 bases at J, with 9 bases in the middle.

V usage is TRBV6-7 and J usage is TRBJ2-2; 9 nucleotides align to TRBD2. TRBV6-7 has ORF status, its function being uncertain. CDR3 length equals 17 residues. Losses at the gene ends were 1 base for V and 4 bases for J; bases not matched to a gene: 7. CDR3 nucleotide sequence: TGTGCCAGCAGTTACTGGCGGGAGGGCCAGTGCACCGGGGAGCTGTTTTTT. Amino acid sequence: CASSYWREGQCTGELFF.

The rearrangement joins TRBV6-1 to TRBJ1-2; TRBD1 is a possible D gene (5 bases). There are 12 residues in the CDR3. Deletions cut 6 bases from V and 7 bases from J, with 12 bases between. Germline CDR1 reads MNHNS; CDR2 reads SASEGT. The CDR3 region has the DNA TGTGCCAGCAGGAAAAGGGGAATTGGCTACACCTTC. Protein: CASRKRGIGYTF.

J is TRBJ1-5 and V is TRBV25-1; 9 bases map to TRBD1. Germline V gene data show CDR1 as MGHDK and CDR2 as SYGVNS. The CDR3 is made up of 14 amino acids. V lost 6 bases and J lost 4; bases outside the gene matches: 4. The CDR3 loop is CASSPTGGNQPQHF. DNA of the CDR3: TGTGCCAGCAGCCCGACAGGGGGGAATCAGCCCCAGCATTTT. The complete variable domain, with remaining parts taken from reference TRBV25-1 and TRBJ1-5, reads EADIYQTPRYLVIGTGKKITLECSQTMGHDKMYWYQQDPGMELHLIHYSYGVNSTEKGDLSSESTVSRIRTEHFPLTLESARPSHTSQYLCASSPTGGNQPQHFGDGTRLSIL.

The J gene is TRBJ1-5, the V gene TRBV10-2; TRBD1 matches 7 bases. The CDR3 runs 14 residues. V was pared by 5 bases and J by 6 bases, with 7 bases of the junction left unmatched. Germline V gene sequence: CDR1 WSHSY, CDR2 SAAADI. Here the CDR3 reads CASSYRQGGQPQHF. In DNA, the CDR3 is TGCGCCAGCAGTTACAGACAGGGAGGTCAGCCCCAGCATTTT.

This clone occurred a few times. The J gene is TRBJ1-5, the V gene TRBV9; the D is unclear. V was shortened by 4 bases and J by 0 bases, with 14 bases between the two germline ends. This CDR3 region has 16 residues. CDR1 and CDR2 (germline): SGDLS, YYNGEE. The CDR3 is CASSRTADFSNQPQHF. In DNA form, the CDR3 reads TGTGCCAGCAGCCGAACCGCAGACTTTAGCAATCAGCCCCAGCATTTT.

The chain recombines TRBV5-4 with TRBJ2-5; TRBD2 aligns across 9 bases. This CDR3 has 15 residues. J was trimmed by 4 bases and V by 4 bases; bases with no gene match: 8. In germline, CDR1 is SGHNT, CDR2 YYREEE (reference sequence). The CDR3, as DNA: TGTGCCAGCAGCCCCCAAGCGGGAGGACGAGAGACCCAGTACTTC. This codes for CASSPQAGGRETQYF.

V usage is TRBV30 and J usage is TRBJ2-7; TRBD1 matches at 8 bases. Germline lookup yields CDR1 GTSNPN and CDR2 SVGIG (reference sequence). This CDR3 is built from 13 residues. Germline trimming cut 0 bases from V and 5 bases from J; bases unmatched to any gene: 3. For the CDR3, the DNA is TGTGCCTGGAGTGTCCGGACAGGGAACGAGCAGTACTTC. Protein product: CAWSVRTGNEQYF.